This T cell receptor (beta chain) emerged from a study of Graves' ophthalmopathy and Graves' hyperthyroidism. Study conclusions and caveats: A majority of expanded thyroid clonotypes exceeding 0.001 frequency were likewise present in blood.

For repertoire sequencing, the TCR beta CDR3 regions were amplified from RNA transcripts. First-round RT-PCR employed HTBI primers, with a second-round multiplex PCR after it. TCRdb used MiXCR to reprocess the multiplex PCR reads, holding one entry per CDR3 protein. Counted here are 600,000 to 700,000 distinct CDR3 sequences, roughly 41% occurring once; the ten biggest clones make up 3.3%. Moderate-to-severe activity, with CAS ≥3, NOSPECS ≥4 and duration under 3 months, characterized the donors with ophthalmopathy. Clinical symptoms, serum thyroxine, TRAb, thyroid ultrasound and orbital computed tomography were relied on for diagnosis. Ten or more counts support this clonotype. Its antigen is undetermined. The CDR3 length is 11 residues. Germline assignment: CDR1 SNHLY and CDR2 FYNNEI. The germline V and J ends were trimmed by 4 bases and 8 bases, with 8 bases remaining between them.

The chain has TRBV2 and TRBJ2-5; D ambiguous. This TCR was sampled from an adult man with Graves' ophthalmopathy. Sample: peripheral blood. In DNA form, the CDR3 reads TGTGCCAGCAGTGCTCCAGGCACCCAGTACTTC. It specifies CASSAPGTQYF.